Here is one TCR beta chain with its context. The germline V gene has CDR1 MNHNS and CDR2 SASEGT. V was clipped by 2 bases and J by 7 bases, with 18 bases between them. The CDR3 runs to 17 residues. The entry originates in a study of blood T cell repertoires in COVID-19. Study summary: Samples of COVID-19 (acute and convalescent) were obtained from the United States, Italy and Spain.

A Seattle source enrolled patients during active infection and followed them longitudinally. Per the study methods: Nucleated cell number was recorded as an estimate derived from reference gene primer amplification. Assay used: immunoSEQ multiplex PCR; TCRdb lists only in-frame clones, some missing. Clonal size and the V and J genes are those of that table, whereas D and trimming came from the DNA. The repertoire holds fewer than 300,000 clones, with approximately 90% as singletons. This chain joins TRBV6-1 and TRBJ1-6; D is possibly TRBD1 (5 bases). The sequencing input was peripheral blood. The sequence came from a young woman with COVID-19, enrolled during active disease. Here the CDR3 DNA reads TGTGCCAGCAGTGAATATGTCGCGGGGGGTGAGAATTCACCCCTCCACTTT. Its translation: CASSEYVAGGENSPLHF.